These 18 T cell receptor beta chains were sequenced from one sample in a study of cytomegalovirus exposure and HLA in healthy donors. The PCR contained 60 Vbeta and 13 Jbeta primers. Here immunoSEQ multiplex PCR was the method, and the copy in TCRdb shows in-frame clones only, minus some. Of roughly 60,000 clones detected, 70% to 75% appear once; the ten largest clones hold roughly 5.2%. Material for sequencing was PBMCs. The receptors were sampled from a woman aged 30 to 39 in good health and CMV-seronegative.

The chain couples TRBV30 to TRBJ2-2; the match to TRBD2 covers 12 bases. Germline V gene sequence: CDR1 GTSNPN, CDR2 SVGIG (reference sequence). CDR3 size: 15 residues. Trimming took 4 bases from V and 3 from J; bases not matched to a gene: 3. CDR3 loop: CAWTRLAGDTGELFF. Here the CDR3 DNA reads TGTGCCTGGACCCGACTAGCGGGGGACACCGGGGAGCTGTTTTTT.

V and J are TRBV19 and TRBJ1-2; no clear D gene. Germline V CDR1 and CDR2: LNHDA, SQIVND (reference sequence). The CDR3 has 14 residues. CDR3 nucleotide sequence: TGTGTTTGTTGCAAAGAGGAGGCGGCATACGGCTACACCTTC. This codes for CVCCKEEAAYGYTF.

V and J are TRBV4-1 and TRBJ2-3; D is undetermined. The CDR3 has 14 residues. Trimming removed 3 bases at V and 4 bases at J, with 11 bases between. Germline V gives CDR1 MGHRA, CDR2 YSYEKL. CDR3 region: CASSQERPADTQYF. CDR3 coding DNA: TGCGCCAGCAGCCAGGAGAGACCCGCAGATACGCAGTATTTT.

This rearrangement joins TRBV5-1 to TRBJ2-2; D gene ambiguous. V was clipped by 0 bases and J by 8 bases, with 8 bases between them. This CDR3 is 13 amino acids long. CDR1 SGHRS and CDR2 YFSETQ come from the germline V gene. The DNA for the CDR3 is TGCGCCAGCAGCTTGGGACATGCTGGGGAGCTGTTTTTT. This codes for CASSLGHAGELFF. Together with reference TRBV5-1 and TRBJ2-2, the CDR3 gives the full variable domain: KAGVTQTPRYLIKTRGQQVTLSCSPISGHRSVSWYQQTPGQGLQFLFEYFSETQRNKGNFPGRFSGRQFSNSRSEMNVSTLELGDSALYLCASSLGHAGELFFGEGSRLTVL.

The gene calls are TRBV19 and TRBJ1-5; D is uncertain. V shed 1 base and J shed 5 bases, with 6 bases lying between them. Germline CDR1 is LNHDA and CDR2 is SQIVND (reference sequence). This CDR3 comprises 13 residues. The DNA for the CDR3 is TGTGCCAGTAGTATAGTGCGCTATCAGCCCCAGCATTTT. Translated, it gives CASSIVRYQPQHF.

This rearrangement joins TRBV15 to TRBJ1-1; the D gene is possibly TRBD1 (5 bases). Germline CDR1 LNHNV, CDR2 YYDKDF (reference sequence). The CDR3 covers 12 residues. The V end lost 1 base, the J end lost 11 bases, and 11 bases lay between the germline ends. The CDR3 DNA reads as TGTGCCACCAGCAGAGTCGGGGGAAGTGCTTTCTTT. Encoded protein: CATSRVGGSAFF. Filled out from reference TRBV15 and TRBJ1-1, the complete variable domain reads DAMVIQNPRYQVTQFGKPVTLSCSQTLNHNVMYWYQQKSSQAPKLLFHYYDKDFNNEADTPDNFQSRRPNTSFCFLDIRSPGLGDTAMYLCATSRVGGSAFFGQGTRLTVV.

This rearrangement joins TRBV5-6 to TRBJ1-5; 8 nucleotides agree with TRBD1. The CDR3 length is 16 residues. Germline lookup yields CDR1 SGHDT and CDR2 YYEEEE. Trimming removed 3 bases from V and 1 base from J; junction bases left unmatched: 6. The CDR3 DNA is TGTGCCAGCAGCTCCAACAGGGGGATGAGCAATCAGCCCCAGCATTTT. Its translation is CASSSNRGMSNQPQHF.

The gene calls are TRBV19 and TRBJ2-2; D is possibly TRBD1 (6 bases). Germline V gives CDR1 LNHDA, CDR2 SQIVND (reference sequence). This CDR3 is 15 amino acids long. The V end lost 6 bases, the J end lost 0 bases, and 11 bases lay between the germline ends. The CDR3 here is CASRTQGSNTGELFF. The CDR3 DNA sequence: TGTGCCAGTAGAACACAGGGTTCGAACACCGGGGAGCTGTTTTTT. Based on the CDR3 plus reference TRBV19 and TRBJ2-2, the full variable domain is DGGITQSPKYLFRKEGQNVTLSCEQNLNHDAMYWYRQDPGQGLRLIYYSQIVNDFQKGDIAEGYSVSREKKESFPLTVTSAQKNPTAFYLCASRTQGSNTGELFFGEGSRLTVL.

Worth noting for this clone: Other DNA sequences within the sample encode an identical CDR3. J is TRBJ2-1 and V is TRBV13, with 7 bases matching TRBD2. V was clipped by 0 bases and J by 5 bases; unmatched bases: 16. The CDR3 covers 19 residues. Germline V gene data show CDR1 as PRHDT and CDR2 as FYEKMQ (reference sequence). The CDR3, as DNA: TGTGCCAGCAGCTTAGGCCCCTCACCTTCTAGCGGACCCAACAATGAGCAGTTCTTC. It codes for CASSLGPSPSSGPNNEQFF.

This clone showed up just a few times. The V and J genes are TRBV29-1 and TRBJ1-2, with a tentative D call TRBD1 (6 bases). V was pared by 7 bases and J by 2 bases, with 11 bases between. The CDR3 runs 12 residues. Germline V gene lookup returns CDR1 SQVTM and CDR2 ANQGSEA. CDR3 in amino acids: CSGGQTNYGYTF. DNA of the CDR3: TGCAGCGGAGGACAGACCAACTATGGCTACACCTTC.

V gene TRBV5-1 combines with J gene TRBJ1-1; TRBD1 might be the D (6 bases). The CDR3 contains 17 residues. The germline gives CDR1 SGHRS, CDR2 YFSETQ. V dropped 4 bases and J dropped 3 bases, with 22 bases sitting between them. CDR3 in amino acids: CASSGGHVRGGDTEAFF. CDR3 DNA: TGCGCCAGCAGCGGGGGACACGTCCGGGGGGGGGACACTGAAGCTTTCTTT.

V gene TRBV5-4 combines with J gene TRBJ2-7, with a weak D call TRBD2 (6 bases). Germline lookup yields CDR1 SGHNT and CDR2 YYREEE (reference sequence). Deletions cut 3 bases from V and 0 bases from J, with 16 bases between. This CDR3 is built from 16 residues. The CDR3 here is CASSSTFSGPSYEQYF. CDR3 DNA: TGTGCCAGCAGCTCTACCTTTAGCGGACCCTCCTACGAGCAGTACTTC.

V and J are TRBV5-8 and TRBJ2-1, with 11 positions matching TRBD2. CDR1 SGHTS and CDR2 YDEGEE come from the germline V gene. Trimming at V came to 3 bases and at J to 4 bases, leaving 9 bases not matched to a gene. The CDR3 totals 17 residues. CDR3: CASSSPLAGVGYNEQFF. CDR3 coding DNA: TGTGCCAGCAGCTCCCCACTAGCGGGAGTAGGTTACAATGAGCAGTTCTTC.

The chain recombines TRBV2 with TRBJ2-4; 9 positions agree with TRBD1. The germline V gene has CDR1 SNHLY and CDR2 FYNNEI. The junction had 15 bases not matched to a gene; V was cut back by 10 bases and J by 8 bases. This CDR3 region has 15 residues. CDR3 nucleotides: TGTGCCACCCTTGAAGGCGGGACAGGGTTGGACATTCAGTACTTC. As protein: CATLEGGTGLDIQYF.

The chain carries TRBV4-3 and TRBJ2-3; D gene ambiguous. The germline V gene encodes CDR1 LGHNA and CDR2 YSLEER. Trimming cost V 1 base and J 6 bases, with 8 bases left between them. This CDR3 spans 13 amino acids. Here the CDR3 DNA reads TGCGCCAGCAGCCAAGGTGTACAGGATACGCAGTATTTT. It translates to CASSQGVQDTQYF.

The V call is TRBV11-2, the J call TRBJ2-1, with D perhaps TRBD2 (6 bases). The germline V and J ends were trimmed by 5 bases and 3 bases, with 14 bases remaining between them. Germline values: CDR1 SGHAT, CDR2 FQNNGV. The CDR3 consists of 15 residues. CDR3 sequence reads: CASSLLETSYNEQFF. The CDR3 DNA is TGTGCCAGCAGCCTTCTTGAGACTAGCTACAATGAGCAGTTCTTC.

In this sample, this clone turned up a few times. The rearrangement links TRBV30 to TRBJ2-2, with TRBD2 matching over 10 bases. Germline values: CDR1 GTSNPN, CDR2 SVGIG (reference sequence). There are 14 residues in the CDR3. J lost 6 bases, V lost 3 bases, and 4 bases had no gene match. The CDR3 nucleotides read TGTGCCTGGAGAATAGGGACTAGCGCCGGGGAGCTGTTTTTT. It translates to CAWRIGTSAGELFF.

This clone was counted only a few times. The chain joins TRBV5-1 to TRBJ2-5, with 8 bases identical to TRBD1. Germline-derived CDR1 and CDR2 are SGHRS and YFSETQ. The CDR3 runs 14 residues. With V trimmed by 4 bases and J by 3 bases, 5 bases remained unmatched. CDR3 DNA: TGCGCCAGCAGCCCGGGACAGGCGGAAGAGACCCAGTACTTC. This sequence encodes CASSPGQAEETQYF.